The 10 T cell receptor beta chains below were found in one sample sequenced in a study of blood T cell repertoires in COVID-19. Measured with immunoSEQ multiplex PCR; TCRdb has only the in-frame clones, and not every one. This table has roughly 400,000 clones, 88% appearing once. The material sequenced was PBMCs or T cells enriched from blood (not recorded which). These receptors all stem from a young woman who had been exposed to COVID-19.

Here the CDR3 DNA reads TGTGCCAGCAGCCCGACAGGAAGAAACACCGGGGAGCTGTTTTTT. Encoded protein: CASSPTGRNTGELFF. This sequence joins TRBV7-8 and TRBJ2-2, with D possibly being TRBD1 (6 bases). CDR1 and CDR2 from the germline V gene are SGHVS and FQNEAQ. The CDR3 has 15 amino acids. V gave up 5 bases and J gave up 2 bases, with 12 bases separating them.

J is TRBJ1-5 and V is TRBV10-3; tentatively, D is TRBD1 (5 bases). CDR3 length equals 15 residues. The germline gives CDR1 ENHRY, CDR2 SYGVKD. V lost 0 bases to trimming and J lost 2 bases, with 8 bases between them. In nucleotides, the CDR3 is TGTGCCATCAGTGAGTCTGCGACAGGCAATCAGCCCCAGCATTTT. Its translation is CAISESATGNQPQHF.

The CDR3 protein is CASSLGTENTEAFF. The CDR3 DNA sequence: TGTGCCAGCTCACTCGGGACAGAAAACACTGAAGCTTTCTTT. The chain combines TRBV18 with TRBJ1-1; 7 bases agree with TRBD1. Germline assignment: CDR1 KGHSH and CDR2 LQKENI. The CDR3 loop spans 14 amino acids. Unmatched junction bases numbered 4, after V lost 4 bases and J lost 2 bases.

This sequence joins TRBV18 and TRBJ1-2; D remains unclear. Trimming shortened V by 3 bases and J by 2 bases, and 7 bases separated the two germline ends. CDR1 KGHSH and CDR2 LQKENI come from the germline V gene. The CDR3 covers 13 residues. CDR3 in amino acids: CASSPNSNYGYTF. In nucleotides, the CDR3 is TGTGCCAGCTCACCGAACAGCAACTATGGCTACACCTTC.

The CDR3 DNA follows: TGTGCCAGCAGCTTTTGGAGTATACGGGGGAGGGGTTCCTACGAGCAGTACTTC. It yields the protein CASSFWSIRGRGSYEQYF. V is TRBV11-3 and J is TRBJ2-7; 7 bases are a match to TRBD2. Per germline, CDR1 SGHNT and CDR2 YENEEA. Trimming took 3 bases from V and 1 from J; bases not matched to a gene: 15. This CDR3 comprises 18 residues.

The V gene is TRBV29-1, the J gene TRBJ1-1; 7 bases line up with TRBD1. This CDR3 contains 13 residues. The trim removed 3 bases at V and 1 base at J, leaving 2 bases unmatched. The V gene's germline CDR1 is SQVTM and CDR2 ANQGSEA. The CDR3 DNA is TGCAGCGTTGATAACAGGGGGAACACTGAAGCTTTCTTT. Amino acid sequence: CSVDNRGNTEAFF. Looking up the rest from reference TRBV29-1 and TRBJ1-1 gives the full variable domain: SAVISQKPSRDICQRGTSLTIQCQVDSQVTMMFWYRQQPGQSLTLIATANQGSEATYESGFVIDKFPISRPNLTFSTLTVSNMSPEDSSIYLCSVDNRGNTEAFFGQGTRLTVV.

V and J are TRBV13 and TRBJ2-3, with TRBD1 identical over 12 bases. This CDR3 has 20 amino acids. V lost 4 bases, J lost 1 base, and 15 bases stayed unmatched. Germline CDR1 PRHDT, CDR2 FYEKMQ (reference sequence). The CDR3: CASSSGAGTGGDAGTDTQYF. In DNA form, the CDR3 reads TGTGCCAGCAGCTCCGGAGCCGGGACAGGGGGCGACGCGGGCACAGATACGCAGTATTTT.

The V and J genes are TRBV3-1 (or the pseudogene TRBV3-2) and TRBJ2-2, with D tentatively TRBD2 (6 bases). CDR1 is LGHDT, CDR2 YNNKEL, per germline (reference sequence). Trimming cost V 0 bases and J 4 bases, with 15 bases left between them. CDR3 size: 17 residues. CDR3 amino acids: CASSQDRRGRRTGELFF. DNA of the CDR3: TGTGCCAGCAGCCAAGATCGGCGGGGAAGGCGCACCGGGGAGCTGTTTTTT.

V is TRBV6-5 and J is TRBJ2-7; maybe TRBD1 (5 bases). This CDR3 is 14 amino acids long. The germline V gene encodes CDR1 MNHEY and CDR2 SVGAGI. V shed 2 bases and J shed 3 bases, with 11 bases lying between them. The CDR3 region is CASSYGQGNYEQYF. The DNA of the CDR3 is TGTGCCAGCAGTTACGGGCAGGGAAACTACGAGCAGTACTTC.

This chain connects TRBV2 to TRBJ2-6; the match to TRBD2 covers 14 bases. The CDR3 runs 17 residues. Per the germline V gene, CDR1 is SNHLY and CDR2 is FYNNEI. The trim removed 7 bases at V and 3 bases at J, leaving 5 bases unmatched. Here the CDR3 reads CASTGLAGGGGANVLTF. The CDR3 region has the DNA TGTGCCAGCACCGGACTAGCGGGAGGAGGTGGGGCCAACGTCCTGACTTTC.